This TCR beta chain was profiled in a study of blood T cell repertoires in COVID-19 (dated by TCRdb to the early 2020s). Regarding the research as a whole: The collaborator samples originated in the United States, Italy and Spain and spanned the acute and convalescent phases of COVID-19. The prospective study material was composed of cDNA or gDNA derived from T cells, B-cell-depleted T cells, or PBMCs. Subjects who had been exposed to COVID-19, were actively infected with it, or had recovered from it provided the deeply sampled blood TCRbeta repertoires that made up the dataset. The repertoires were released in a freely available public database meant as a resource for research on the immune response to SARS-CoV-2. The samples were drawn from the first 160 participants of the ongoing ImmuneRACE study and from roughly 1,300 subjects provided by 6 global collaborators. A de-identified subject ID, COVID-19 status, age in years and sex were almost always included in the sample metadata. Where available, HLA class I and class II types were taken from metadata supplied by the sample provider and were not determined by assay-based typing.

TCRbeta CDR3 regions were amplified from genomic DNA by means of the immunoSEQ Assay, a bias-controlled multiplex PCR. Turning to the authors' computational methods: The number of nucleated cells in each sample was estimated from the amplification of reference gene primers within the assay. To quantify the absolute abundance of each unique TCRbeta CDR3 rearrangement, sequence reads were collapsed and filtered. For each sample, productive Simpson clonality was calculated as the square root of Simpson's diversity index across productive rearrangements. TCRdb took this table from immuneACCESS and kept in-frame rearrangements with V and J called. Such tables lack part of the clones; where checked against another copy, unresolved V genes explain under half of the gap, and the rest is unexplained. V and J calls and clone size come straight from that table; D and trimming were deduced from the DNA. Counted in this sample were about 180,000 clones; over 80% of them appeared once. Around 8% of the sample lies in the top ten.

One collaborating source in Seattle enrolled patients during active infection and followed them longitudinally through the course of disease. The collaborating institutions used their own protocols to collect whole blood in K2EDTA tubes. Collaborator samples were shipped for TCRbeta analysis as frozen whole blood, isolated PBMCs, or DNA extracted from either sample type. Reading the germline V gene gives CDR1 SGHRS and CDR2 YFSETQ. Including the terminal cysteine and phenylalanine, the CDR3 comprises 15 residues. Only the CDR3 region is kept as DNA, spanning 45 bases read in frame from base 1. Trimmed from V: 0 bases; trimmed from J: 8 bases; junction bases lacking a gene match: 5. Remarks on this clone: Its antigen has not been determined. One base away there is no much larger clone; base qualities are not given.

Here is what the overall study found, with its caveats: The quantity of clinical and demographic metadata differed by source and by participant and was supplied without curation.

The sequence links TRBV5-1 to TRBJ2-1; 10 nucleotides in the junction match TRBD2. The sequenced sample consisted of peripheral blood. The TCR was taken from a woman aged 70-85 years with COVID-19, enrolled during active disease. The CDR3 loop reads CASSLGAGGRHEQFF. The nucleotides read TGCGCCAGCAGCTTGGGAGCGGGGGGGCGGCATGAGCAGTTCTTC.